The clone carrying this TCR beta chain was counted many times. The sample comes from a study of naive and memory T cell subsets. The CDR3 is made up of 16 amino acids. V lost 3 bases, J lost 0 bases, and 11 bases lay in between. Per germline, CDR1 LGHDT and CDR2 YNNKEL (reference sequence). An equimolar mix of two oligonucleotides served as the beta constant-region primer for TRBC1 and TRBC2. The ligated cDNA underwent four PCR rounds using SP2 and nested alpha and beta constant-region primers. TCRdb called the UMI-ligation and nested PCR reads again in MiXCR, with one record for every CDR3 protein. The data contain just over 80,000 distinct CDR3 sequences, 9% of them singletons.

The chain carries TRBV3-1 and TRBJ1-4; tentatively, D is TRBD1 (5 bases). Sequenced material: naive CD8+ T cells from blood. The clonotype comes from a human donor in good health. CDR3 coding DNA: TGTGCCAGCAGCCAGGGGACGGTGCCAACTAATGAAAAACTGTTTTTT. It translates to CASSQGTVPTNEKLFF.